This T cell receptor (beta chain) was identified in a study of CD8 T cell repertoires and HIV-1 epitope variants. The wider study: Separate wells received one of Twenty-five Gag or Nef variant peptides.

The assay was immunoSEQ multiplex PCR, and TCRdb's table has in-frame clones only and misses some. In the table there are roughly 4,600 clones, 70% of which are singletons. Note on this clone: Antigen: not known.

The sequence derives from a male donor with HIV. Sequencing was done on a sample of cultured CD8+ T cells derived from PBMCs.

This CDR3 reads CSVSYNEQFF. The CDR3 DNA sequence: TGCAGCGTGTCCTACAATGAGCAGTTCTTC. The chain recombines TRBV29-1 with TRBJ2-1; D not certain. Germline V CDR1 and CDR2: SQVTM, ANQGSEA. V was clipped by 6 bases and J by 1 base, with 1 base between them. The CDR3 sequence is 10 residues long.